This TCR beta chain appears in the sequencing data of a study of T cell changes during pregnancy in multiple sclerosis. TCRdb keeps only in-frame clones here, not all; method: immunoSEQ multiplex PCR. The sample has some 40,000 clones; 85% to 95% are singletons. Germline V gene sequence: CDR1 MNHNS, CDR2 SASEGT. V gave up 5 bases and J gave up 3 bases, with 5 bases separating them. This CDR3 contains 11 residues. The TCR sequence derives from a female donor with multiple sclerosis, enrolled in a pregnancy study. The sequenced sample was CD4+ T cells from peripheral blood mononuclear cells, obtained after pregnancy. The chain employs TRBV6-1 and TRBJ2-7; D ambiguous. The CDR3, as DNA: TGTGCCAGCAGTCCCCTCTACGAGCAGTACTTC. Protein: CASSPLYEQYF.